This note documents a single TCR beta chain sequence. This clone was counted a single time. Its antigen remains undetermined. No base quality information exists; no much larger clone differs at one position. Using the deep immunoSEQ assay, TCR CDR3 regions were amplified from genomic DNA by multiplex PCR. Extracted genomic DNA from each cell subset was distributed evenly across all wells of several immunoSEQ 96-well plates, and each plate was treated as a replicate. Each replicate PCR for sorted subsets received about 180 ng genomic DNA, equal to roughly 29,000 T cell genomes. Purified libraries were measured with a Qubit 3.0 fluorometer, size-checked on a Bioanalyzer 2100, and measured again with the KAPA Library Quantification kit. A separate single-read 150-cycle Illumina NextSeq 550 flow cell was used to sequence each immunoSEQ 96-well plate. In the source study's methods: Because only junctional sequences without quality scores were contained in the immunoSEQ output, filtering matching that applied to full-length reads could not be performed. Sequences were annotated with PyIR, a Python wrapper for IgBLAST v1.9, and V/J genes and CDR3 were assigned using IMGT germline references. Reads with weak V/J assignments (E-value above 1e-6), missing CDR3, stop codons, out-of-frame junctions, or ambiguous translated residues were removed. A V3J clonotype was defined by an identical inferred V gene, J gene, and CDR3 amino acid sequence. The percentage overlap between two repertoires was calculated by dividing the number of shared unique clonotypes by the size of the smaller repertoire. Richness of each repertoire was evaluated using RTK rarefaction, the Chao1 estimator, and Recon v2.1 estimates of unobserved clonotypes. For all TCRbeta clonotypes obtained by the gDNA method from a few donors, generation probabilities were computed with OLGA. TCRdb retrieved this table from immuneACCESS and kept in-frame rearrangements only. Not all clones are present; in checked studies, unresolved V genes account for under half, and no reason is known for the remainder. Clone size and the V and J calls come from that table; the DNA yielded D and trimming. Recorded for this sample are 2 million to 3 million clones; over 85% of them occurred a single time. The ten largest clonotypes hold 0.36% of the sample.

These data are taken from a study of shared clonotypes between healthy human individuals (dated by TCRdb to 2020 to 2022). Notes on the research overall: A few men and two women, aged 18 to 49 years, made up the cohort. For each donor, CD4 naive and CD4 memory were each given three plates, CD8 naive was given two plates, and CD8 memory was given one plate. The study deeply sequenced blood TCR repertoires of about 5 healthy adults to estimate repertoire size and the extent of clonotype sharing between individuals. Different laboratories and diverse techniques were used to prepare libraries and sequence TCR repertoires, to increase sequencing depth and limit assay-specific biases. Each donor's leukapheresis produced roughly between about 0.9 and 9.5 billion PBMCs. Paper-wide results and their limitations: Across a few donors, around 5% of naive CD4, over 3% of naive CD8, approximately 2.5% of memory CD4, and approximately 0.4% of memory CD8 clonotypes were shared. Based on pairwise subsampling, the degree of clonotype sharing among donors was expected to be affected by sequencing depth. Estimated clonotype richness was generally larger for naive than for memory subsets. Even with the large sequencing depth, rarefaction of the sorted-subset datasets indicated that sequencing was incomplete. Only blood was sampled, and tissue TCR repertoires likely differ from those in blood. Higher generation probabilities were observed for clonotypes shared by all four sorted-subset donors than for non-shared clonotypes. The small number of donors limited the genetic and exposure-history diversity represented.

Healthy HIV-negative adults with no recently reported acute infections or vaccinations were included as donors. Every donor was a Caucasian adult residing in Nashville, Tennessee, USA. CD4+ T cells were enriched by magnetic negative selection; naive cells were then positively selected on CD45RA, and the negative fraction formed the memory subset. Blood was obtained by leukapheresis, after which PBMCs were separated by Ficoll-Histopaque density gradient centrifugation and cryopreserved in liquid nitrogen vapor phase. Analytical flow cytometry was used to check the purity and quantity of each magnetically sorted T cell population. From each sorted fraction, genomic DNA was isolated and quantified by UV absorbance on a Nanodrop 2000c. The germline V gene specifies SGHTA as CDR1 and FQGNSA as CDR2. Spanning cysteine to phenylalanine, the CDR3 consists of 13 amino acids. Only CDR3 DNA remains: 39 bases, in frame from the first base. V is shortened by 0 bases, J by 12 bases, and the region joining them spans 12 bases.

The sequence derives from a man aged 18 to 30 in good health. Some clones in this sample may be carry-over from other donors' samples. The chain is encoded by TRBV7-2 joined to TRBJ2-1; no D gene is confidently identified. Sequencing was done on a sample of naive CD4+ T cells from PBMCs. This specimen's cell subset or site label, per the study, means: CD45RA+ positively selected. The DNA sequence is given as TGTGCCAGCAGCTTAGCGGGTTGGGTCACGCAGTTCTTC. This is translated as CASSLAGWVTQFF.